Included here is one T cell receptor (beta chain) sequence, with context. This entry is derived from a study of blood T cell repertoires in COVID-19. Germline lookup yields CDR1 LGHDT and CDR2 YNNKEL (reference sequence). This CDR3 is built from 15 residues. The V segment lost 1 base and the J segment 3 bases; nucleotides outside the gene matches: 1. Sequencing used immunoSEQ multiplex PCR; TCRdb keeps in-frame clones, though not all of them. The sample contains 250,000 or so clones, 84% of which appear only once. The V and J genes are TRBV3-1 (or the pseudogene TRBV3-2) and TRBJ2-7; TRBD2 agrees at 12 bases. Sequences were obtained from peripheral blood. The TCR was taken from a man aged 50 or older with acute or convalescent COVID-19. The CDR3, as DNA: TGTGCCAGCAGCCAAGGGACTAGCGGGATCTACGAGCAGTACTTC. Its protein product is CASSQGTSGIYEQYF.